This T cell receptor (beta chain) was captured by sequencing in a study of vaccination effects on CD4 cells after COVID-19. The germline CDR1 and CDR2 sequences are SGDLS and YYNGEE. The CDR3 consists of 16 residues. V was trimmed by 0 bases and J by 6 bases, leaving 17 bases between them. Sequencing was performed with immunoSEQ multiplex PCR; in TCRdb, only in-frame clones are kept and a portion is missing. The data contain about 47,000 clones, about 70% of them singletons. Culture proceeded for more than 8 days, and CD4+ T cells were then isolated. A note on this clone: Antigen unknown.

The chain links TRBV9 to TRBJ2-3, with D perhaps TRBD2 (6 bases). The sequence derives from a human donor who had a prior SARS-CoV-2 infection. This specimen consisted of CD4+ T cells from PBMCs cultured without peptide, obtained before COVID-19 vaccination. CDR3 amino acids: CASSVAKPGLPDTQYF. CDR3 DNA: TGTGCCAGCAGCGTAGCGAAACCGGGACTTCCGGATACGCAGTATTTT.